This T cell receptor (beta chain) is from a study of cytomegalovirus exposure and HLA in healthy donors. The study, taken as a whole, reports: One later analysis, an examination of the 100 to 150 validation repertoires, found that first-cohort TCR clusters tended to co-occur in them. Specific recognition of CMV antigens was confirmed in vitro for three chains (all CMV-associated).

The method was immunoSEQ multiplex PCR; TCRdb's version includes in-frame clones alone and lacks a portion of them. Among 200,000 or so clones listed, around 88% were seen once. A word on this clone: Its antigen is unknown.

The donors formed part of the approximately 130-subject validation cohort, distinct from the roughly 640-subject first cohort. The ends were cut back, 5 bases at V and 3 bases at J, with 10 bases in the middle. The germline gives CDR1 LGHNT, CDR2 FRNRAP. The CDR3 sequence is 13 residues long. Sequenced input: PBMCs. This sequence was found in a young woman in good health and CMV-seronegative. J is TRBJ2-5 and V is TRBV12-5; D unresolved. CDR3 loop: CASGLSSEETQYF. CDR3 nucleotide sequence: TGTGCTAGTGGTCTCTCGTCGGAAGAGACCCAGTACTTC.